Presented here are 22 T cell receptor beta chains from one specimen sequenced in a study of prognosis after radiotherapy for stage I lung cancer. With two-round multiplex PCR, TCR beta CDR3 sequences were amplified from genomic DNA. Individual primers that were specific to each TRBV and TRBJ gene served in first-round PCR. TCRdb ran MiXCR on the multiplex PCR reads and lists one entry per CDR3 protein. The data hold 25,000 to 35,000 distinct CDR3 sequences, with roughly 52% observed a single time. The specimen was PBMCs, collected before or after stereotactic body radiation therapy (not recorded which). All receptors come from a donor over 45 with non-small cell lung cancer.

Concerning this clonotype itself: Compared with germline, one end of the junction differs, possibly owing to a read error. The rearrangement uses TRBV6-2 or TRBV6-3 and TRBJ2-6, with D maybe TRBD2 (6 bases). CDR1 MNHEY and CDR2 SVGEGT come from the germline V gene. The CDR3 loop spans 18 amino acids. The CDR3 DNA reads as TGTGCCAGCAGTGAATGGAGGTCTAGAATTGGAGGGGCCAACGTCATGACTTTC. Translation gives CASSEWRSRIGGANVMTF.

This clonotype has at least ten counts. The chain has TRBV19 and TRBJ2-1; the D gene is possibly TRBD2 (5 bases). Germline V gives CDR1 LNHDA, CDR2 SQIVND (reference sequence). Trimming took off 7 bases at V and 1 base at J, with 11 bases between the two ends. CDR3 size: 14 residues. The CDR3 protein is CASTRTGSYNEQFF. The CDR3 bases are TGTGCCAGTACTCGGACTGGATCCTACAATGAGCAGTTCTTC. Together with reference TRBV19 and TRBJ2-1, the CDR3 gives the full variable domain: DGGITQSPKYLFRKEGQNVTLSCEQNLNHDAMYWYRQDPGQGLRLIYYSQIVNDFQKGDIAEGYSVSREKKESFPLTVTSAQKNPTAFYLCASTRTGSYNEQFFGPGTRLTVL.

The chain employs TRBV9 and TRBJ2-1; 7 bases are shared with TRBD2. CDR3 length equals 17 residues. With V trimmed by 2 bases and J by 0 bases, 8 bases remained unmatched. The germline V gene encodes CDR1 SGDLS and CDR2 YYNGEE. The CDR3 region is CASSVEGGRSSYNEQFF. The CDR3 region has the DNA TGTGCCAGCAGCGTCGAGGGAGGGCGTAGCTCCTACAATGAGCAGTTCTTC.

With regard to this clonotype: It is likely a read error: a sequence one base away is far more abundant. This chain connects TRBV7-9 to TRBJ1-1; no clear D. Looked up from germline, CDR1 is SEHNR and CDR2 is FQNEAQ (reference sequence). The CDR3 loop spans 13 amino acids. Trimming took off 1 base at V and 5 bases at J, with 8 bases between the two ends. The CDR3 spells CASSLVVKTEAFF. CDR3 sequence (DNA): TGTGCCAGCAGCTTAGTTGTTAAGACTGAAGCTTTCTTT.

As concerns this clonotype: Given the absence of the conserved phenylalanine or tryptophan at the CDR3 end, a read error is likely. This chain links TRBV6-2 or TRBV6-3 with TRBJ2-1; D not certain. V lost 6 bases to trimming and J lost 9 bases, with 15 bases between them. This CDR3 region has 13 residues. Germline V gene lookup returns CDR1 MNHEY and CDR2 SVGEGT. Written as DNA, the CDR3 is TGTGCCAGCAGACTGCGTAATCCTGGTGAGCAGTTCCTC. Translated: CASRLRNPGEQFL.

Of note for this clonotype: The likely explanation is a read error, given a far larger clone one base away. The J gene is TRBJ2-1, the V gene TRBV7-9; possible D gene TRBD2, 5 bases. The CDR3 extends over 13 amino acids. The V and J ends lost 5 bases and 6 bases respectively, with 11 bases between them. Germline V gene lookup returns CDR1 SEHNR and CDR2 FQNEAQ (reference sequence). This chain's CDR3 is CASSGRNANEQFF. The CDR3 nucleotides read TGTGCCAGCAGCGGGAGAAATGCCAATGAGCAGTTCTTC.

Concerning this clonotype: At one end the junction does not follow the germline gene, possibly because of a read error. This chain connects TRBV5-4 to TRBJ2-5; a possible D gene is TRBD1 (6 bases). Looked up from germline, CDR1 is SGHNT and CDR2 is YYREEE (reference sequence). The CDR3 covers 15 residues. DNA of the CDR3: TGTGCCAGCAGCCCTGTGGGGGCAAGGAAAGATACCCAGTACTTC. Translation: CASSPVGARKDTQYF.

Ten or more counts support this clonotype. The V and J genes are TRBV20-1 and TRBJ2-7; D is perhaps TRBD2 (6 bases). V lost 2 bases and J lost 3, with 14 bases in between. This CDR3 is built from 14 residues. Germline CDR1 DFQATT, CDR2 SNEGSKA (reference sequence). DNA of the CDR3: TGCAGTGCTAGAAGAAACTGGCGGGACTACGAGCAGTACTTC. Translated, it gives CSARRNWRDYEQYF.

The chain has TRBV7-6 and TRBJ2-5; either TRBD1 or TRBD2 may supply D (5 bases each). Trimming removed 5 bases from V and 3 bases from J, with 13 bases in between. The CDR3 is 14 residues long. Germline lookup yields CDR1 SGHVS and CDR2 FNYEAQ. CDR3 nucleotide sequence: TGTGCCAGCAGCCCCCAACGGGGCGAAGAGACCCAGTACTTC. Protein sequence: CASSPQRGEETQYF.

Worth noting for this clonotype: It differs at one base from a far larger clone, so likely a read error. The chain couples TRBV6-4 to TRBJ2-1; D tentatively reads TRBD1 or TRBD2 (5 bases each). The J call may be faulty, since TRBJ2-7 better matches the DNA end. Germline loops: CDR1 MRHNA, CDR2 SNTAGT. This CDR3 is built from 12 residues. As DNA, the CDR3 is TGTGTCAGCAAGCGGACAACGTACGAGCAGTACTTC. Translating gives CVSKRTTYEQYF.

The chain's CDR3 is CASFGGSGNTIYF. The CDR3 DNA follows: TGTGCCAGCTTCGGAGGGTCGGGAAACACCATATATTTT. V and J are TRBV28 and TRBJ1-3, with unresolved D. The V gene lost 8 bases and the J gene lost 4 bases, with 12 bases spanning the gap. The CDR3 loop spans 13 amino acids. In germline, CDR1 is MDHEN, CDR2 SYDVKM.

The chain has TRBV7-2 and TRBJ1-2, with D perhaps TRBD1 (6 bases). Germline V gene data show CDR1 as SGHTA and CDR2 as FQGNSA. The CDR3 has 11 residues. The V and J ends lost 6 bases and 6 bases respectively, with 8 bases between them. In nucleotides, the CDR3 is TGTGCCAGCAGTCCAGGGGATGGCTACACCTTC. Its translation is CASSPGDGYTF. Using reference TRBV7-2 and TRBJ1-2 for the parts outside the CDR3, the full variable domain is GAGVSQSPSNKVTEKGKDVELRCDPISGHTALYWYRQSLGQGLEFLIYFQGNSAPDKSGLPSDRFSAERTGGSVSTLTIQRTQQEDSAVYLCASSPGDGYTFGSGTRLTVV.

Details on this clonotype: With only one base between it and a far larger clone, this is likely a read error. The gene calls are TRBV4-1 and TRBJ2-7; the D is unclear. The V end was cut by 6 bases, the J end by 3 bases, with 9 bases between. This CDR3 comprises 12 residues. Germline V gene data show CDR1 as MGHRA and CDR2 as YSYEKL. Here the CDR3 reads CASRYGDYEQYF. CDR3 coding DNA: TGCGCCAGCAGATATGGGGACTACGAGCAGTACTTC.

This clonotype is deemed medium-sized. The chain has TRBV27 and TRBJ1-5; D unresolved. The CDR3 contains 13 residues. V lost 6 bases and J 6 bases, leaving 12 bases between the germline ends. CDR1 is MNHEY and CDR2 is SMNVEV in the germline V gene (reference sequence). The CDR3 sequence: CASSPGSGQPQHF. CDR3 sequence (DNA): TGTGCCAGCAGCCCGGGGAGCGGTCAGCCCCAGCATTTT.

The chain uses TRBV27 and TRBJ1-1; D is perhaps TRBD1 (6 bases). V gave up 3 bases and J gave up 4 bases, with 18 bases separating them. The CDR3 extends over 16 amino acids. The germline gives CDR1 MNHEY, CDR2 SMNVEV (reference sequence). The CDR3 region is CASSFIGDRTVTEAFF. The CDR3 DNA sequence: TGTGCCAGCAGTTTTATCGGAGACAGGACAGTCACTGAAGCTTTCTTT.

The gene calls are TRBV24-1 and TRBJ2-3; TRBD1 agrees at 10 bases. The CDR3 covers 15 residues. Germline loops: CDR1 KGHDR, CDR2 SFDVKD. V was clipped by 6 bases and J by 1 base; unmatched bases: 3. CDR3 sequence: CATSFGTGGTDTQYF. The CDR3 DNA follows: TGTGCCACCAGTTTCGGGACAGGGGGCACAGATACGCAGTATTTT.

To note about this clonotype: Since a far larger clone is one base different, this is likely a read error. The chain couples TRBV6-5 to TRBJ1-1; the match to TRBD1 covers 10 bases. CDR3 length: 13 amino acids. Per the germline V gene, CDR1 is MNHEY and CDR2 is SVGAGI. CDR3 sequence reads: CDSRQGAQTEAFF. The CDR3 DNA reads TGTGACAGCAGACAGGGGGCGCAAACTGAAGCTTTCTTT.

Of note for this clonotype: A much larger clone sits a single nucleotide away, making a read error possible. The V call is TRBV20-1, the J call TRBJ2-5, with D hard to call. The CDR3 contains 13 residues. Trimming took off 4 bases at V and 5 bases at J, with 14 bases between the two ends. Germline V gene lookup returns CDR1 DFQATT and CDR2 SNEGSKA (reference sequence). The CDR3 region is CSAIQYWAETQYF. As DNA, the CDR3 is TGCAGTGCTATACAGTACTGGGCGGAGACCCAGTACTTC.

This clonotype came up once. This CDR3 is missing its conserved last phenylalanine or tryptophan, likely due to a read error. The rearrangement uses TRBV6-2 or TRBV6-3 and TRBJ2-6; 12 bases fit TRBD2. V shed 5 bases and J 3 bases; nucleotides not matched to a gene: 5. The CDR3 runs to 17 residues. Per germline, CDR1 MNHEY and CDR2 SVGEGT. The CDR3 sequence: CASSRLAGDFGANVLTL. In DNA, the CDR3 is TGTGCCAGCAGTAGACTAGCGGGAGACTTTGGGGCCAACGTCCTGACTTTA.

This clonotype was detected ten times or more. V usage is TRBV7-2 and J usage is TRBJ2-5; a possible D gene is TRBD2 (6 bases). Trimming shortened V by 1 base and J by 5 bases, and 8 bases separated the two germline ends. The germline gives CDR1 SGHTA, CDR2 FQGNSA. The CDR3 totals 13 residues. The CDR3 protein is CASSLGGGETQYF. The CDR3 DNA is TGTGCCAGCAGCTTAGGTGGGGGGGAGACCCAGTACTTC. The variable domain in full, completed from reference TRBV7-2 and TRBJ2-5, reads GAGVSQSPSNKVTEKGKDVELRCDPISGHTALYWYRQSLGQGLEFLIYFQGNSAPDKSGLPSDRFSAERTGGSVSTLTIQRTQQEDSAVYLCASSLGGGETQYFGPGTRLLVL.

The chain joins TRBV11-3 to TRBJ2-5; D not certain. V was shortened by 2 bases and J by 2 bases, with 18 bases between the two germline ends. Germline V gene lookup returns CDR1 SGHNT and CDR2 YENEEA. CDR3 length equals 17 residues. CDR3 sequence reads: CASSLFVGIGVQETQYF. Written as DNA, the CDR3 is TGTGCCAGCAGCTTATTTGTGGGTATCGGCGTACAAGAGACCCAGTACTTC.

As for this clonotype: A much larger clone lies a single base off, so this may be a read error. The rearrangement links TRBV29-1 to TRBJ1-1; D might be TRBD1 (5 bases). There are 14 residues in the CDR3. Looked up from germline, CDR1 is SQVTM and CDR2 is ANQGSEA. CDR3 DNA: TGCATCGTTGTCCGGGTGGGGGAGGGCACTGAAGCTTTCTTT. This encodes CIVVRVGEGTEAFF.